The 7 T cell receptor beta chains below all came from one sample that was sequenced in a study of STAT3 mutations in large granular lymphocyte leukemia. Profiling relied on immunoSEQ multiplex PCR, and the TCRdb table lists in-frame clones only, not all of them. Here the sample spans 40,000 to 50,000 clones, approximately 78% being singletons. Which antigens these TCRs recognize remains unknown. Study results and caveats: Every T-cell large granular lymphocyte leukemia patient had at least one immunodominant TCR beta clonotype.

The sequenced sample was PBMCs. These receptors all stem from a human donor with T large granular lymphocyte leukemia. Some clones in this sample may be carry-over from other donors' samples.

The J gene is TRBJ2-5, the V gene TRBV5-6, with 7 bases aligning to TRBD1. Germline lookup yields CDR1 SGHDT and CDR2 YYEEEE. This CDR3 is 19 amino acids long. J lost 3 bases, V lost 4 bases, and 21 bases had no gene match. The CDR3 nucleotides read TGTGCCAGCAGCCTATTTTGGGGACCCGGGACAGAGATAGAAGAGACCCAGTACTTC. Its translation is CASSLFWGPGTEIEETQYF.

The rearrangement uses TRBV18 and TRBJ2-3; 12 bases map to TRBD2. Germline CDR1 reads KGHSH; CDR2 reads LQKENI. The junction had 3 bases not matched to a gene; V was cut back by 2 bases and J by 0 bases. This CDR3 has 17 residues. In DNA, the CDR3 is TGTGCCAGCTCACCAACTAGCGGGGGGTTTAGCACAGATACGCAGTATTTT. Residues: CASSPTSGGFSTDTQYF.

V and J are TRBV6-5 and TRBJ2-6; D may be TRBD1 or TRBD2 (5 bases each). The CDR3 sequence is 15 residues long. Germline V lookup: CDR1 MNHEY, CDR2 SVGAGI. V shed 4 bases and J shed 1 base, with 8 bases lying between them. As DNA, the CDR3 is TGTGCCAGCAGTTCGAGGGGTTCTGGGGCCAACGTCCTGACTTTC. It codes for CASSSRGSGANVLTF.

The genes are TRBV7-9 and TRBJ2-7, with a weak D call TRBD1 (8 bases). Trimming stripped 5 bases from V and 5 bases from J, with 16 bases between. Per germline, CDR1 SEHNR and CDR2 FQNEAQ (reference sequence). This CDR3 is 14 amino acids long. Written as DNA, the CDR3 is TGTGCCAGCAGCCACAGCGGGACAGGCAACGAGCAGTACGTC. Its translation is CASSHSGTGNEQYV.

This chain uses TRBV5-1 with TRBJ2-3; TRBD2 might be the D (5 bases). Between the trimmed V and J ends, which lost 4 bases and 1 base, there was a span of 10 bases. The germline V gene encodes CDR1 SGHRS and CDR2 YFSETQ. The CDR3 totals 14 residues. DNA for the CDR3: TGCGCCAGCAGCAGGACGGAGGGCACAGATACGCAGTATTTT. Protein: CASSRTEGTDTQYF.

This chain joins TRBV5-4 and TRBJ1-1; TRBD1 aligns across 9 bases. Germline-derived CDR1 and CDR2 are SGHNT and YYREEE (reference sequence). With 6 bases clipped from V and 3 bases from J, the junction kept 9 bases outside the gene matches. The CDR3 contains 15 residues. CDR3 DNA sequence: TGTGCCAGCACAAGACAGGGGGTAGGGGACACTGAAGCTTTCTTT. Translated, it gives CASTRQGVGDTEAFF.

The rearrangement joins TRBV5-1 to TRBJ2-3; maybe TRBD2 (6 bases). Between the trimmed V and J ends, which lost 4 bases and 4 bases, there was a span of 19 bases. Per the germline V gene, CDR1 is SGHRS and CDR2 is YFSETQ. This CDR3 spans 16 amino acids. The CDR3 protein is CASSGGNSGAADTQYF. The CDR3 bases are TGCGCCAGCAGCGGCGGGAACTCCGGGGCGGCAGATACGCAGTATTTT.